This is a list of T cell receptor beta chains from one sample in a study of T cell repertoires in cytomegalovirus infection. These receptors lack a known antigen. TCRdb re-analysed the reads in MiXCR, keeping a single row per CDR3 protein. The sample has roughly 350,000 distinct CDR3 sequences, 34% seen once. The sample consisted of cultured PBMCs, taken from culture after CMV antigen stimulation. These receptor sequences come from a human donor in good health (CMV status not recorded). Some clones in this sample may be carry-over from other donors' samples. Each CDR3 is given with its conserved first and last residue. D genes are given only for firm matches. Clone sizes are given selectively: once, few, many, or a class where the clone is expanded.

D: TRBD2
size: NA
V: TRBV6-2/TRBV6-3
J: TRBJ2-5
DNA: TGTGCCAGCCGCAACCGACTAGCGGGATCGGAGACCCAGTACTTC
CDR3: CASRNRLAGSETQYF

D: TRBD2
size: few
V: TRBV2
J: TRBJ2-5
DNA: TGTGCCAGCAGTCTCGGAGACTTAGCGGGAGGGCCGGGAGAGACCCAGTACTTC
CDR3: CASSLGDLAGGPGETQYF

D: TRBD2
size: many
V: TRBV7-2
J: TRBJ2-5
DNA: TGTGCCAGCAGCTTAACTAGCGGGAGAGAGACCCAGTACTTC
CDR3: CASSLTSGRETQYF

D: TRBD1
size: NA
V: TRBV11-3
J: TRBJ1-5
DNA: TGTGCCAGCAGCTTAGCTCGGGGGACAGGGGGGCATCAGCCCCAGCATTTT
CDR3: CASSLARGTGGHQPQHF

D: NA
size: many
V: TRBV12-3/TRBV12-4
J: TRBJ1-2
DNA: TGTGCCAGCACCGGGGAGGGTTATGGCTACACCTTC
CDR3: CASTGEGYGYTF

D: NA
size: few
V: TRBV6-6
J: TRBJ1-5
DNA: TGTGCCAGCAACTTACGTTCTCAGCCCCAGCATTTT
CDR3: CASNLRSQPQHF

D: NA
size: NA
V: TRBV11-2
J: TRBJ1-2
DNA: TGTGCCAGCGGATCGTACTATGGCTACACCTTC
CDR3: CASGSYYGYTF

D: NA
size: NA
V: TRBV6-5
J: TRBJ2-5
DNA: TGTGCCAGCAGCCGCACGGGGGAGACCCAGTACTTC
CDR3: CASSRTGETQYF

D: TRBD1
size: NA
V: TRBV7-4
J: TRBJ1-4
DNA: TGTGCCAGCAGCCACACCCGGGACAGGGCGGGAAAACTGTTTTTT
CDR3: CASSHTRDRAGKLFF

D: TRBD2
size: NA
V: TRBV6-2/TRBV6-3
J: TRBJ2-1
DNA: TGTGCCAGCAGTTACCCTAGCGGGATTGGGAAGCAGTTCTTC
CDR3: CASSYPSGIGKQFF

D: NA
size: few
V: TRBV12-3/TRBV12-4
J: TRBJ1-1
DNA: TGTGCCAGCAGTTTGGGTTCCCGGACTGAAGCTTTCTTT
CDR3: CASSLGSRTEAFF

D: NA
size: NA
V: TRBV20-1
J: TRBJ2-2
DNA: TGCAGTGCCGCCAGCCGCACCGGGGAGCTGTTTTTT
CDR3: CSAASRTGELFF

D: TRBD1
size: NA
V: TRBV24-1
J: TRBJ2-3
DNA: TGTGCCACCAGTGATCCCGCCCGGGACAGGTTGACAGATACGCAGTATTTT
CDR3: CATSDPARDRLTDTQYF

D: TRBD1
size: NA
V: TRBV6-2/TRBV6-3
J: TRBJ1-5
DNA: TGTGCCAGCTGCACAGGGGGCAATCAGCCCCAGCATTTT
CDR3: CASCTGGNQPQHF

D: NA
size: NA
V: TRBV7-2
J: TRBJ1-1
DNA: TGTGCCAGCAGAGAACAGGTCTCCACTGAAGCTTTCTTT
CDR3: CASREQVSTEAFF

D: NA
size: few
V: TRBV7-2
J: TRBJ2-1
DNA: TGTGCCAGCAGCCACGGGACTCTCAATGAGCAGTTCTTC
CDR3: CASSHGTLNEQFF

D: NA
size: NA
V: TRBV28
J: TRBJ2-1
DNA: TGTGCCACCAACCGGGCCCTGGGGAACAATAAGCAGTTCTTC
CDR3: CATNRALGNNKQFF

D: TRBD1
size: NA
V: TRBV6-2/TRBV6-3
J: TRBJ1-1
DNA: TGTGCCAGCACCGCAGGGGGTAGTCGGAACACTGAAGCTTTCTTT
CDR3: CASTAGGSRNTEAFF

D: TRBD2
size: NA
V: TRBV12-3/TRBV12-4
J: TRBJ2-3
DNA: TGTGCCAGCAGCGTTACCGGGACTAGGGGCTCAGATACGCAGTATTTT
CDR3: CASSVTGTRGSDTQYF

D: NA
size: NA
V: TRBV15
J: TRBJ1-2
DNA: TGTGCCACCAGCAGAGATCGGGGAGGATACGGCTACACCTTC
CDR3: CATSRDRGGYGYTF

D: NA
size: NA
V: TRBV11-2
J: TRBJ1-5
DNA: TGTGCCAGCAGCTTGGAGGGGTCCGGGCCCCAGCATTTT
CDR3: CASSLEGSGPQHF

D: TRBD1
size: once
V: TRBV19
J: TRBJ2-4
DNA: TGTGCCAGTAGTGTCGGACAGGGAGTAGCCAAAAACATTCAGTACTTC
CDR3: CASSVGQGVAKNIQYF

D: TRBD2
size: NA
V: TRBV27
J: TRBJ2-1
DNA: TGTGCCAGCCGGGGGCTGGGACTAGCGGGAGTTAATGAGCAGTTCTTC
CDR3: CASRGLGLAGVNEQFF

D: NA
size: NA
V: TRBV20-1
J: TRBJ2-1
DNA: TGCAGTGCTATAGCCCCCCTCTTAGCTGGCGATGAGCAGTTCTTC
CDR3: CSAIAPLLAGDEQFF

D: NA
size: NA
V: TRBV5-4
J: TRBJ2-5
DNA: TGTGCCAGCAGCCGCCCGAGTTGGGAAGAGACCCAGTACTTC
CDR3: CASSRPSWEETQYF

D: TRBD1
size: few
V: TRBV7-6
J: TRBJ1-4
DNA: TGTGCCAGCAGCTTAATCAAGACAGGGGTACACGCTAATGAAAAACTGTTTTTT
CDR3: CASSLIKTGVHANEKLFF

D: NA
size: NA
V: TRBV2
J: TRBJ1-2
DNA: TGTGCCAGCAGTGAAATTATGCAGAACTATGGCTACACCTTC
CDR3: CASSEIMQNYGYTF

D: TRBD2
size: many
V: TRBV6-5
J: TRBJ2-2
DNA: TGTGCCAGCAGTTACCTGACTAGCGGGAGACCCGGGGAGCTGTTTTTT
CDR3: CASSYLTSGRPGELFF

D: NA
size: NA
V: TRBV7-2
J: TRBJ2-7
DNA: TGTGCCAGCAGCTACGACACAGGGGAGCAGTACTTC
CDR3: CASSYDTGEQYF

D: TRBD2
size: NA
V: TRBV6-2/TRBV6-3
J: TRBJ2-1
DNA: TGTGCCAGCAAGGCTAGCGGGAACCACAATGAGCAGTTCTTC
CDR3: CASKASGNHNEQFF

D: NA
size: NA
V: TRBV7-2
J: TRBJ1-2
DNA: TGTGCCAGCAGCACAACAAGGGACACCATCTATGGCTACACCTTC
CDR3: CASSTTRDTIYGYTF

D: TRBD2
size: NA
V: TRBV11-3
J: TRBJ2-5
DNA: TGTGCCAGCAGCCTCATTTGGACTAGCGAAATACAAGAGACCCAGTACTTC
CDR3: CASSLIWTSEIQETQYF

D: TRBD2
size: NA
V: TRBV20-1
J: TRBJ2-1
DNA: TGCAGTGCTAGCCATGCCGGGACTAGCGGATACAATGAGCAGTTCTTC
CDR3: CSASHAGTSGYNEQFF

D: TRBD2
size: NA
V: TRBV27
J: TRBJ2-1
DNA: TGTGCCAGCAGTTTAGCTAGCGGGAGATCCTCCTACAATGAGCAGTTCTTC
CDR3: CASSLASGRSSYNEQFF

D: NA
size: NA
V: TRBV18
J: TRBJ2-1
DNA: TGTGCCAGCTCACCTACGGAAGTGGGCAATGAGCAGTTCTTC
CDR3: CASSPTEVGNEQFF

D: NA
size: few
V: TRBV12-3/TRBV12-4
J: TRBJ1-2
DNA: TGTGCCAGCAGTAAAAGGACGGACTATGGCTACACCTTC
CDR3: CASSKRTDYGYTF

D: TRBD2
size: few
V: TRBV6-2/TRBV6-3
J: TRBJ2-3
DNA: TGTGCCAGCAGTTACGACGGGGATGTTCCTGGCGGGAGTAGAACCGATACGCAGTATTTT
CDR3: CASSYDGDVPGGSRTDTQYF

D: NA
size: NA
V: TRBV4-3
J: TRBJ2-1
DNA: TGCGCCAGCAGCCAAGAGACAATATCCCCGGAGACTAGCTCCTACAATGAGCAGTTCTTC
CDR3: CASSQETISPETSSYNEQFF

D: TRBD1
size: few
V: TRBV11-2
J: TRBJ1-2
DNA: TGTGCCAGCAGCTCTCACCGACAGGGGGACTATGGCTACACCTTC
CDR3: CASSSHRQGDYGYTF

D: NA
size: few
V: TRBV19
J: TRBJ2-6
DNA: TGTGCCAGTAGTGCTGACTCTGGGGCCAACGTCCTGACTTTC
CDR3: CASSADSGANVLTF

D: NA
size: few
V: TRBV6-2/TRBV6-3
J: TRBJ2-3
DNA: TGTGCCAGCAGTTCGGACAGAAACACAGATACGCAGTATTTT
CDR3: CASSSDRNTDTQYF

D: NA
size: few
V: TRBV5-1
J: TRBJ1-5
DNA: TGCGCCAGCAGCTTGGACAGCCAAGTAGGTCAGCCCCAGCATTTT
CDR3: CASSLDSQVGQPQHF

D: TRBD1
size: NA
V: TRBV25-1
J: TRBJ2-3
DNA: TGTGCCAGCAGTGACCCCGGACAGGGTTCGGATACGCAGTATTTT
CDR3: CASSDPGQGSDTQYF

D: NA
size: NA
V: TRBV6-5
J: TRBJ2-1
DNA: TGTGCCAGCAAGGCGGCGGGCGAGCAGTTCTTC
CDR3: CASKAAGEQFF

D: NA
size: few
V: TRBV4-3
J: TRBJ2-7
DNA: TGCGCCAGCAGCCAAGCAGTCTGGAGCTCCTACGAGCAGTACTTC
CDR3: CASSQAVWSSYEQYF

D: NA
size: few
V: TRBV19
J: TRBJ1-2
DNA: TGTGCCAGTAGTAATGACAGGATCTATGGCTACACCTTC
CDR3: CASSNDRIYGYTF